The next 15 T cell receptor beta chains were all read from a single sample in a study of blood T cell repertoires in COVID-19. TCRdb's table, derived via immunoSEQ multiplex PCR, lists solely in-frame clones and lacks some. The sample yields tens of thousands of clones, roughly four fifths seen once. The sequenced sample was peripheral blood. These receptors were obtained from a man aged 55-75 years with active COVID-19.

The chain couples TRBV7-8 to TRBJ2-5; 9 bases line up with TRBD2. The germline gives CDR1 SGHVS, CDR2 FQNEAQ. This CDR3 has 15 residues. V lost 4 bases and J lost 7; bases outside the gene matches: 10. DNA for the CDR3: TGTGCCAGCAGCTCCCGGACTAGCGAATGGGCGACCCAGTACTTC. Its translation is CASSSRTSEWATQYF. Based on the CDR3 plus reference TRBV7-8 and TRBJ2-5, the full variable domain is GAGVSQSPRYKVAKRGQDVALRCDPISGHVSLFWYQQALGQGPEFLTYFQNEAQLDKSGLPSDRFFAERPEGSVSTLKIQRTQQEDSAVYLCASSSRTSEWATQYFGPGTRLLVL.

CDR3 amino acids: CASSLMTGVGTEAFF. CDR3 nucleotides: TGTGCCAGCAGCTTGATGACAGGGGTAGGTACTGAAGCTTTCTTT. The chain combines TRBV7-2 with TRBJ1-1; 8 bases match TRBD1. V dropped 3 bases and J dropped 5; count of bases not matched to a gene: 8. The CDR3 has 15 amino acids. Germline V lookup: CDR1 SGHTA, CDR2 FQGNSA.

This sequence joins TRBV12-3 or TRBV12-4 and TRBJ1-6; D possibly corresponds to TRBD1 (5 bases). The CDR3 consists of 13 residues. The V end lost 3 bases, the J end lost 7 bases, and 7 bases lay between the germline ends. The CDR3 region is CASSFRVNSPLHF. The CDR3 coding sequence is TGTGCCAGCAGTTTCAGGGTCAATTCACCCCTCCACTTT.

This chain joins TRBV15 and TRBJ2-5; 7 bases map to TRBD1. V was clipped by 2 bases and J by 2 bases; unmatched bases: 5. From germline, CDR1 is LNHNV and CDR2 YYDKDF (reference sequence). The CDR3 length is 15 residues. CDR3 in DNA: TGTGCCACCAGCAGACGACAGGGTATACAAGAGACCCAGTACTTC. Translation gives CATSRRQGIQETQYF.

This clone was seen only once. The chain joins TRBV19 to TRBJ2-1, with a weak D call TRBD2 (5 bases). Trimming shortened V by 5 bases and J by 6 bases, and 17 bases separated the two germline ends. CDR1 is LNHDA, CDR2 SQIVND, per germline (reference sequence). CDR3 length: 15 amino acids. CDR3 protein: CASSLLSEPRNEQFF. In DNA form, the CDR3 reads TGTGCCAGTAGTTTGCTTAGCGAGCCCCGCAATGAGCAGTTCTTC.

The rearrangement uses TRBV5-1 and TRBJ2-1, with 7 bases matching TRBD2. After removal of 5 bases from V and 5 bases from J, the junction contained 10 bases not matched to a gene. The CDR3 consists of 15 residues. Germline CDR1 SGHRS, CDR2 YFSETQ. CDR3 region: CASRENLAAHNEQFF. CDR3 coding DNA: TGCGCCAGCAGAGAAAATCTAGCGGCCCACAATGAGCAGTTCTTC.

V usage is TRBV3-1 (or the pseudogene TRBV3-2) and J usage is TRBJ2-7; the match to TRBD2 covers 11 bases. There are 16 residues in the CDR3. CDR1 is LGHDT, CDR2 YNNKEL, per germline (reference sequence). Trimming took 3 bases from V and 4 from J; bases not matched to a gene: 8. The CDR3 here is CASSHVLAGARYEQYF. CDR3 nucleotides: TGTGCCAGCAGCCATGTACTAGCGGGGGCCAGGTACGAGCAGTACTTC.

V usage is TRBV28 and J usage is TRBJ1-2; D may be TRBD1 (6 bases). The V end lost 8 bases, the J end lost 2 bases, and 6 bases lay between the germline ends. This CDR3 region has 11 residues. The germline V gene encodes CDR1 MDHEN and CDR2 SYDVKM. In DNA form, the CDR3 reads TGTGCCAGCGGACAGAACTATGGCTACACCTTC. Residues: CASGQNYGYTF.

The chain joins TRBV4-2 to TRBJ2-5; 10 positions agree with TRBD2. With V trimmed by 2 bases and J by 2 bases, 2 bases remained unmatched. Germline V gene data show CDR1 as LGHNA and CDR2 as YNFKEQ. The CDR3 extends over 15 amino acids. In DNA, the CDR3 is TGTGCCAGCAGCCAACCGACTAGCGGGCAAGAGACCCAGTACTTC. It yields the protein CASSQPTSGQETQYF.

This chain uses TRBV6-5 with TRBJ2-5, with TRBD2 as a possible D gene (5 bases). The CDR3 length is 13 residues. V gave up 5 bases and J gave up 8 bases, with 15 bases separating them. CDR1 MNHEY and CDR2 SVGAGI come from the germline V gene. The CDR3 here is CASSNHGLNTQYF. The CDR3 nucleotides read TGTGCCAGCAGTAACCACGGACTGAACACCCAGTACTTC.

This sequence joins TRBV7-8 and TRBJ1-1, with unresolved D. With 1 base removed from V and 1 base from J, the gap between germline ends came to 13 bases. The germline V gene encodes CDR1 SGHVS and CDR2 FQNEAQ. This CDR3 contains 16 residues. In DNA, the CDR3 is TGTGCCAGCAGCTTAGAGAGGGTATTAAGGAACACTGAAGCTTTCTTT. Protein sequence: CASSLERVLRNTEAFF.

This chain connects TRBV14 to TRBJ1-2, with 8 bases fitting TRBD1. After removal of 1 base from V and 5 bases from J, the junction contained 18 bases not matched to a gene. The CDR3 covers 19 residues. The germline CDR1 and CDR2 sequences are SGHDN and FVKESK. This CDR3 reads CASSQGRAGGARRLYGYTF. The CDR3 coding sequence is TGTGCCAGCAGCCAAGGCCGGGCAGGGGGCGCGCGGCGGTTATATGGCTACACCTTC.

This chain connects TRBV30 to TRBJ1-1; TRBD1 agrees at 9 bases. Trimming removed 0 bases from V and 4 bases from J; junction bases left unmatched: 6. The CDR3 totals 15 residues. Per germline, CDR1 GTSNPN and CDR2 SVGIG (reference sequence). The CDR3 coding sequence is TGTGCCTGGAGTGTACCCGGGACAGGGTCCACTGAAGCTTTCTTT. It yields the protein CAWSVPGTGSTEAFF.

DNA of the CDR3: TGTGCCAGTAGTATGGTGCCGTATATGGCATCGGATACGCAGTATTTT. Its translation is CASSMVPYMASDTQYF. The chain uses TRBV19 and TRBJ2-3; D call uncertain. The CDR3 covers 16 residues. V was trimmed by 3 bases and J by 6 bases, leaving 19 bases between them. The germline V gene encodes CDR1 LNHDA and CDR2 SQIVND (reference sequence). The full variable domain, rest sourced from reference TRBV19 and TRBJ2-3, is DGGITQSPKYLFRKEGQNVTLSCEQNLNHDAMYWYRQDPGQGLRLIYYSQIVNDFQKGDIAEGYSVSREKKESFPLTVTSAQKNPTAFYLCASSMVPYMASDTQYFGPGTRLTVL.

The rearrangement links TRBV27 to TRBJ2-7; 11 nucleotides align to TRBD2. Germline-derived CDR1 and CDR2 are MNHEY and SMNVEV (reference sequence). The CDR3 is 14 residues long. Trimming cost V 6 bases and J 4 bases; bases outside gene matches: 5. CDR3 sequence reads: CASRPSGGTYEQYF. In DNA, the CDR3 is TGTGCCAGCAGACCTAGCGGGGGGACATACGAGCAGTACTTC.